Detailed here is one TCR beta chain. Antigen specificity is unknown. Germline loops: CDR1 SEHNR, CDR2 FQNEAQ (reference sequence). The CDR3 spans 14 residues. V was trimmed by 5 bases and J by 2 bases, leaving 10 bases between them. The data were obtained in a study of cytomegalovirus exposure and HLA in healthy donors. 60 Vbeta and 13 Jbeta primers were used in PCR. Assay used: immunoSEQ multiplex PCR; TCRdb lists only in-frame clones, some missing. This table has 95,000 to 110,000 clones, about 74% appearing once. Study observations and caveats: A highly shared variant cluster was judged a likely technical artifact. In vitro experiments confirmed that three CMV-associated chains were specific for CMV antigens. Analyzed later, most CMV-associated TCR beta chains appeared HLA-restricted.

The chain links TRBV7-9 to TRBJ1-5, with D possibly TRBD1 on 6 matching bases. The specimen was PBMCs. This TCR was sampled from a woman in her forties in good health and CMV-seropositive. Here the CDR3 reads CASSARGGNQPQHF. The CDR3 bases are TGTGCCAGCAGCGCCAGGGGAGGCAATCAGCCCCAGCATTTT.